Here is one T cell receptor beta chain with its context. The data derive from a study of blood T cell repertoires in COVID-19. In the study overall: Italy, Spain and the United States were the sources of the convalescent and acute COVID-19 samples. PBMCs, B-cell-depleted T cells, or T cells provided the cDNA or gDNA that made up the material.

Per the original data handling: How many nucleated cells were present was estimated from reference gene primer amplification. Assay: immunoSEQ multiplex PCR; the TCRdb copy retains only in-frame clones and omits some. V and J calls and clone size come straight from that table; D and trimming were deduced from the DNA. Counted here are about 74,000 clones, almost 85% occurring once; the ten biggest clones make up about 35%. The clonotype comes from a man aged 70-80 years with acute or convalescent COVID-19. The specimen sequenced was peripheral blood.

As DNA, the CDR3 is TGTGCCAGCAGCATTAGCGGGAGATCGAAAGAGACCCAGTACTTC. This gives the protein CASSISGRSKETQYF. This chain links TRBV5-4 with TRBJ2-5; TRBD2 agrees at 9 bases. Germline CDR1 and CDR2: SGHNT and YYREEE (reference sequence). This CDR3 comprises 15 residues. Trimming removed 4 bases from V and 3 bases from J; junction bases left unmatched: 7. The variable domain in full, with the rest retrieved from reference TRBV5-4 and TRBJ2-5, is ETGVTQSPTHLIKTRGQQVTLRCSSQSGHNTVSWYQQALGQGPQFIFQYYREEENGRGNFPPRFSGLQFPNYSSELNVNALELDDSALYLCASSISGRSKETQYFGPGTRLLVL.